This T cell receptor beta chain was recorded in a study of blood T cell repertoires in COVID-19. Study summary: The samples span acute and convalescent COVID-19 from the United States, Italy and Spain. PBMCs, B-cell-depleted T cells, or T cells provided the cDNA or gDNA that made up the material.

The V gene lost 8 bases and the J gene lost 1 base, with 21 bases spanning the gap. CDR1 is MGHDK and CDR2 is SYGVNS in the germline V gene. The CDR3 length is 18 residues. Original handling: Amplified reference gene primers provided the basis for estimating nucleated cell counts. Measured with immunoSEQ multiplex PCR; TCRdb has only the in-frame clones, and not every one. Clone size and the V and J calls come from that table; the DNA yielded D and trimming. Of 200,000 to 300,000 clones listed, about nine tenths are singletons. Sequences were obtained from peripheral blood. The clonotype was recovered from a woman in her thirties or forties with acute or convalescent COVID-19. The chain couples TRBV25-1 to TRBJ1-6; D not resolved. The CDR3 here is CASPTPCGERSYNSPLHF. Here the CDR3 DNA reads TGTGCCAGCCCCACCCCCTGCGGGGAACGGTCCTATAATTCACCCCTCCACTTT.